This is a list of T cell receptor beta chains from one sample in a study of blood T cell repertoires in COVID-19. Here immunoSEQ multiplex PCR was the method, and the copy in TCRdb shows in-frame clones only, minus some. In the table there are more than 150,000 clones, about four fifths of which are singletons. The sequenced sample consisted of peripheral blood. These receptors came from a woman older than 75 with COVID-19, enrolled during active disease. The CDR3 runs from the conserved cysteine through the conserved F or W. The D gene is left open where the match is weak. Clone sizes are given selectively: once, few, many, or a class where the clone is expanded.

NA	TRBV28	TRBJ2-1	once	TGTGCCAGCAGTCCCCAACTACGCGGGCAGTTCTTC	CASSPQLRGQFF
NA	TRBV5-4	TRBJ2-5	NA	TGTGCCAGCAGCTTGGGTCGGACCCAGTACTTC	CASSLGRTQYF
TRBD1	TRBV28	TRBJ1-2	NA	TGTGCCAGCAGTTCCGGACAGGGAGGGTTACGGGGCTACACCTTC	CASSSGQGGLRGYTF
NA	TRBV7-8	TRBJ2-6	NA	TGTGCCAGCAGCCCCGGGGGATGGTACTCTGGGGCCAACGTCCTGACTTTC	CASSPGGWYSGANVLTF
NA	TRBV7-9	TRBJ1-2	NA	TGTGCCAGCAGCTTAGCTACGGCAGGGGTAGGCTACACCTTC	CASSLATAGVGYTF
NA	TRBV25-1	TRBJ2-7	few	TGTGCCAGCAGTGACAGGGTCTCCTACGAGCAGTACTTC	CASSDRVSYEQYF
NA	TRBV7-6	TRBJ1-2	once	TGTGCCAGCAGCTTCCTACAGGGCTATGGCTACACCTTC	CASSFLQGYGYTF
NA	TRBV4-1	TRBJ2-7	NA	TGCGCCAGCAGCCACGCAACAGGGAAAGGCTACGAGCAGTACTTC	CASSHATGKGYEQYF
TRBD2	TRBV5-4	TRBJ2-1	NA	TGTGCCAGCAGCTTACTACTTAGCGGGCTGGCCTACAATGAGCAGTTCTTC	CASSLLLSGLAYNEQFF
TRBD2	TRBV4-3	TRBJ2-5	NA	TGCGCCAGCAGCCAAATGTGGCGGGGGGCCCAAGAGACCCAGTACTTC	CASSQMWRGAQETQYF
NA	TRBV30	TRBJ2-2	NA	TGTGCCTGGAGTGTACGGGGTTTTTCCGGGGAGCTGTTTTTT	CAWSVRGFSGELFF
NA	TRBV19	TRBJ1-1	NA	TGTGCCAGTAGTATAGAGGCACAGGCGTCCTGGGAAGCTTTCTTT	CASSIEAQASWEAFF
NA	TRBV7-9	TRBJ2-3	NA	TGTGCCAGCAGCTTAGAGAGGGCCCCGGTGTATTTT	CASSLERAPVYF
TRBD1	TRBV5-1	TRBJ2-7	NA	TGCGCCAGCAGCTTGCGGTTGACAGGGCCCTTCTCCTACGAGCAGTACTTC	CASSLRLTGPFSYEQYF
TRBD2	TRBV3-1/TRBV3-2	TRBJ2-1	NA	TGTGCCAGCAGCGGACTAGCGGGGGCCATATACAATGAGCAGTTCTTC	CASSGLAGAIYNEQFF
TRBD1	TRBV28	TRBJ2-1	NA	TGTGCCAGCACGGGTCCAGGGGGCTGGGATGAGCAGTTCTTC	CASTGPGGWDEQFF
TRBD1	TRBV5-1	TRBJ2-7	NA	TGCGCCAGCAGCTCTAGACAGGGCAGGGAGCAGTACTTC	CASSSRQGREQYF
TRBD1	TRBV28	TRBJ2-5	NA	TGTGCCAGCAGTTTACCCACAGGGGTTGGTGAGACCCAGTACTTC	CASSLPTGVGETQYF
NA	TRBV24-1	TRBJ2-6	NA	TGTGCCACCAGTGACCCAGGGCTCGGGGCCAACGTCCTGACTTTC	CATSDPGLGANVLTF
NA	TRBV28	TRBJ2-7	NA	TGTGCCAGCAGTTTTACAGGGAGCTCCTACGAGCAGTACTTC	CASSFTGSSYEQYF
NA	TRBV6-4	TRBJ1-2	NA	TGTGCCAGCAGTGGTCCCTGGCCGTATGGCTACACCTTC	CASSGPWPYGYTF
TRBD2	TRBV7-9	TRBJ2-5	NA	TGTGCCAGCAGCCCCCCGGCTAGCGGGGTTTCGGAGACCCAGTACTTC	CASSPPASGVSETQYF
NA	TRBV7-2	TRBJ1-1	NA	TGTGCCAGCAGCTTAGCGCCAGGGGAGCGCACTGAAGCTTTCTTT	CASSLAPGERTEAFF
TRBD2	TRBV7-9	TRBJ2-1	NA	TGTGCCAGCAGCTTAGTCGCGGGGGTTTACAATGAGCAGTTCTTC	CASSLVAGVYNEQFF
NA	TRBV11-1	TRBJ1-6	NA	TGTGCCAGCAGCCCCGACAGGATCAATTCACCCCTCCACTTT	CASSPDRINSPLHF
TRBD2	TRBV7-2	TRBJ2-7	NA	TGTGCCAGCAGCTTAGACCCTAGCGGGAGCGGGGCCGAGCAGTACTTC	CASSLDPSGSGAEQYF
NA	TRBV19	TRBJ1-1	NA	TGTGCCAGTATAAGGGGCCGCACTGAAGCTTTCTTT	CASIRGRTEAFF
NA	TRBV7-9	TRBJ2-1	NA	TGTGCCAGCAGCTTAGCGGAGGACAGCTACAATGAGCAGTTCTTC	CASSLAEDSYNEQFF
TRBD1	TRBV4-1	TRBJ2-1	NA	TGCGCCAGCAGCCAAGCCATAACAGGGGGAGGCAATGAGCAGTTCTTC	CASSQAITGGGNEQFF
TRBD1	TRBV10-3	TRBJ1-5	NA	TGTGCCATCAGTGAGTCGCCCGGGACAGAGTTTTATAGCAATCAGCCCCAGCATTTT	CAISESPGTEFYSNQPQHF
TRBD1	TRBV5-1	TRBJ1-5	NA	TGCGCCAGCAGCTTGGAGGGGGCCCCGAATCAGCCCCAGCATTTT	CASSLEGAPNQPQHF
NA	TRBV9	TRBJ1-2	NA	TGTGCCAGCAGCGCCCGATATCAGGGTTCCTCACCCTATGGCTACACCTTC	CASSARYQGSSPYGYTF
NA	TRBV5-6	TRBJ1-4	NA	TGTGCCAGCAGCTTGTCGGGATCTGAAAAACTGTTTTTT	CASSLSGSEKLFF
TRBD1	TRBV25-1	TRBJ1-2	NA	TGTGCCACCCGGAGAGGGACAGGGGTTGGCTACACCTTC	CATRRGTGVGYTF
TRBD1	TRBV4-2	TRBJ1-6	few	TGTGCCAGCAGATGGGGGACAGGGAATTCACCCCTCCACTTT	CASRWGTGNSPLHF
NA	TRBV19	TRBJ2-2	NA	TGTGCCAGTAGTATACAGGGGCTCGGGAACACCGGGGAGCTGTTTTTT	CASSIQGLGNTGELFF
NA	TRBV5-1	TRBJ1-1	NA	TGCGCCAGCAGCTTGACAGGGACGGTGAACACTGAAGCTTTCTTT	CASSLTGTVNTEAFF
NA	TRBV7-9	TRBJ2-7	many	TGTGCCAGCAGCTCGAGGACAGCCTACGAGCAGTACTTC	CASSSRTAYEQYF
NA	TRBV6-5	TRBJ2-3	NA	TGTGCCAGCAGTTCCCCAGGAGATACGCAGTATTTT	CASSSPGDTQYF
NA	TRBV4-2	TRBJ2-7	NA	TGTGCCAGCAGCCCGACGGTGGGCGCTTACGAGCAGTACTTC	CASSPTVGAYEQYF
TRBD1	TRBV7-9	TRBJ2-3	NA	TGTGCCAGCAGCCCGACCGGGACAGGCACAGATACGCAGTATTTT	CASSPTGTGTDTQYF
TRBD1	TRBV2	TRBJ2-5	NA	TGTGCCAGCAGTAGACAGGGATCGGAAGAGACCCAGTACTTC	CASSRQGSEETQYF
TRBD1	TRBV9	TRBJ2-7	NA	TGTGCCAGCAGCCCCGGACAGGGGTACGAGCAGTACTTC	CASSPGQGYEQYF
NA	TRBV5-6	TRBJ2-1	NA	TGTGCCAGCAGCTTGGTTGGGGGGAAGCAGTTCTTC	CASSLVGGKQFF
NA	TRBV27	TRBJ2-5	many	TGTGCCAGCAGTTTAGAGGGATCGGAGACCCAGTACTTC	CASSLEGSETQYF
TRBD1	TRBV15	TRBJ1-6	NA	TGTGCCACCAGCAGAAGTCTACAGGGGAATTCACCCCTCCACTTT	CATSRSLQGNSPLHF
NA	TRBV18	TRBJ2-7	NA	TGTGCCAGCTCACCACCAGCCTCCCGGGACGAGCAGTACTTC	CASSPPASRDEQYF
TRBD2	TRBV28	TRBJ2-1	NA	TGTGCCAGCAGTTCCCTAGCGGGAGACAATGAGCAGTTCTTC	CASSSLAGDNEQFF
NA	TRBV6-1	TRBJ2-1	NA	TGTGCCAGCAGTGAACGCTTTCTAGGCCACTACAATGAGCAGTTCTTC	CASSERFLGHYNEQFF
NA	TRBV19	TRBJ2-1	few	TGTGCCAGTACAGCGTACAATGAGCAGTTCTTC	CASTAYNEQFF
NA	TRBV5-1	TRBJ2-7	NA	TGCGCCAGCAGGAAACTAGCTGGATCGGAAAACGAGCAGTACTTC	CASRKLAGSENEQYF
NA	TRBV25-1	TRBJ2-2	NA	TGTGCCAGCAGAACAAGGAACACCGGGGAGCTGTTTTTT	CASRTRNTGELFF
NA	TRBV20-1	TRBJ1-1	NA	TGCAGTGCCGCACAAGTTGAAGCTTTCTTT	CSAAQVEAFF
NA	TRBV29-1	TRBJ2-2	NA	TGCAGCGGCGGAAACACCGGGGAGCTGTTTTTT	CSGGNTGELFF
NA	TRBV27	TRBJ1-5	NA	TGTGCCAGCACCCAGGGGCCGGGTCAGCCCCAGCATTTT	CASTQGPGQPQHF
TRBD1	TRBV2	TRBJ1-5	NA	TGTGCCAGCAGGATGACAGGGAACAATCAGCCCCAGCATTTT	CASRMTGNNQPQHF
TRBD1	TRBV5-1	TRBJ2-3	NA	TGCGCCAGCAGCGGGGACAGGGGCTACACAGATACGCAGTATTTT	CASSGDRGYTDTQYF
NA	TRBV21-1	TRBJ1-1	NA	TGTGCCAGCAGCAAAGACAGGGGGAGGAGCGCTGAAGCTTTCTTT	CASSKDRGRSAEAFF
TRBD2	TRBV10-3	TRBJ2-3	NA	TGTGCCACCCGGTTTGGGACTAGCGGCACAGATACGCAGTATTTT	CATRFGTSGTDTQYF